This entry concerns a single TCR beta chain. Its antigen is not known. The V gene lost 1 base and the J gene lost 3 bases, with 25 bases spanning the gap. Germline V CDR1 and CDR2: SEHNR, FQNEAQ (reference sequence). The CDR3 covers 20 residues. These data are taken from a study of T cells in Graves' hyperthyroidism and ophthalmopathy. Not enrolled were patients with uncontrolled infection, other autoimmune disease, pregnancy or lactation. Clinical symptoms, serum thyroxine, TRAb, thyroid ultrasound and orbital computed tomography established diagnosis. PBMCs stemmed from about 9.7 ml fresh peripheral blood. Study results and limitations: The model predicted ophthalmopathy a median roughly six months before onset.

TCR beta CDR3 regions were amplified from RNA transcripts. During a first-round RT-PCR of the TCR CDR3, the HTBI primer set was used. TCRdb ran MiXCR on the multiplex PCR reads and lists one entry per CDR3 protein. The data show 700,000 or so distinct CDR3 sequences, about 14% seen once. V gene TRBV7-9 combines with J gene TRBJ1-5, with D unclear. Material for sequencing was blood. This sequence originates from a woman in her fifties or sixties with Graves' ophthalmopathy. The CDR3 is CASSLVVSPIEAQNNQPQHF. DNA for the CDR3: TGTGCCAGCAGCTTAGTGGTTTCTCCTATCGAAGCCCAAAACAATCAGCCCCAGCATTTT.